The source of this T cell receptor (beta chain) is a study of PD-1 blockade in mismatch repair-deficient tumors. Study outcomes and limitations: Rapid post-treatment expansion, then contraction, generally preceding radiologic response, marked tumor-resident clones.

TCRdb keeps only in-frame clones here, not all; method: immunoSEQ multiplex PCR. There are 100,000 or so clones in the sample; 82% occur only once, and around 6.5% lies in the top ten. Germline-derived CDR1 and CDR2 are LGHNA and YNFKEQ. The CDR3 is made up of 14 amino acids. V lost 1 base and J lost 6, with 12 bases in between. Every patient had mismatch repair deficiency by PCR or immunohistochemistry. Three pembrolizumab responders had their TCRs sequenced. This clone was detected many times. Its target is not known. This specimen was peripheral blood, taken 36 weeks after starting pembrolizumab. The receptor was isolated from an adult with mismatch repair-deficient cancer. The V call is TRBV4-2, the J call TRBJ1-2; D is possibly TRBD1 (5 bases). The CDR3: CASSQVLGGNGYTF. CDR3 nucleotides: TGTGCCAGCAGCCAAGTACTCGGGGGAAATGGCTACACCTTC.